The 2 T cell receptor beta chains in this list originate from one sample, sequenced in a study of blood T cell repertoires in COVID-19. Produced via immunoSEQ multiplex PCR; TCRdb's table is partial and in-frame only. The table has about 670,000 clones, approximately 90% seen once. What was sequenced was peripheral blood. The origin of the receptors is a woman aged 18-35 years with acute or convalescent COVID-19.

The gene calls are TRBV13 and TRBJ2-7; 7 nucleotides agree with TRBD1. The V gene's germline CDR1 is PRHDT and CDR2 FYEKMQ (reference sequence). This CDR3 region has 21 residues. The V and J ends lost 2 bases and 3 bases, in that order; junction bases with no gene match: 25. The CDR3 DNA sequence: TGTGCCAGCAGCTTACAAGGAGATACCACCACCGGGACAGAAGATTACTACGAGCAGTACTTC. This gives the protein CASSLQGDTTTGTEDYYEQYF.

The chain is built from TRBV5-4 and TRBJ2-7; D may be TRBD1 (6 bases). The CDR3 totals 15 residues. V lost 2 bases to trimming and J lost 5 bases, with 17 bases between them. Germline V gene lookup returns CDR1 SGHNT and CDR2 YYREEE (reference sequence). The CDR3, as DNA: TGTGCCAGCAGCTTTTTTACAGGGAGCCCCCACGAGCAGTACTTC. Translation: CASSFFTGSPHEQYF. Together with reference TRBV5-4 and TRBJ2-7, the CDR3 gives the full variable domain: ETGVTQSPTHLIKTRGQQVTLRCSSQSGHNTVSWYQQALGQGPQFIFQYYREEENGRGNFPPRFSGLQFPNYSSELNVNALELDDSALYLCASSFFTGSPHEQYFGPGTRLTVT.